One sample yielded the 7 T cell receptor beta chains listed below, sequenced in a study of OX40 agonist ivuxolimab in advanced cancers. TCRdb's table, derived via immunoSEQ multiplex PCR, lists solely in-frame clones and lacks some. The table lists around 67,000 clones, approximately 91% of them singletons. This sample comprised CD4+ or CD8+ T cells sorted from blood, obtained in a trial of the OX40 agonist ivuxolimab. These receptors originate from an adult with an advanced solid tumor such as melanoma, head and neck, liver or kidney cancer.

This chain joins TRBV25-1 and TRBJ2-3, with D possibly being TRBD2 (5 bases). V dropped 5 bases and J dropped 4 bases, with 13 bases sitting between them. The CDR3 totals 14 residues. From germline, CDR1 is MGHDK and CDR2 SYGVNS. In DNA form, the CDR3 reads TGTGCCAGCAGTTCCGGGATTGGCGCAGATACGCAGTATTTT. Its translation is CASSSGIGADTQYF.

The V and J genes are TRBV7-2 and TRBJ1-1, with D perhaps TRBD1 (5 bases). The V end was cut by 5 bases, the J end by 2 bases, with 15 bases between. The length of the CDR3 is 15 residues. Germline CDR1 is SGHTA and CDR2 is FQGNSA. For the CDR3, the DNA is TGTGCCAGCAGCAAGTCGACAGATTTAAACACTGAAGCTTTCTTT. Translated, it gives CASSKSTDLNTEAFF. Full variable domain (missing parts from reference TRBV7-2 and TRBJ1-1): GAGVSQSPSNKVTEKGKDVELRCDPISGHTALYWYRQSLGQGLEFLIYFQGNSAPDKSGLPSDRFSAERTGGSVSTLTIQRTQQEDSAVYLCASSKSTDLNTEAFFGQGTRLTVV.

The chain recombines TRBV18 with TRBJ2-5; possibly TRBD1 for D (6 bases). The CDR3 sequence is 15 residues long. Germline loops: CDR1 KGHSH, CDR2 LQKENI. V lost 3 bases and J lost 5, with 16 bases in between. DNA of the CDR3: TGTGCCAGCTCACCGCCAAACCCAGGGGAGGAGACCCAGTACTTC. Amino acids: CASSPPNPGEETQYF.

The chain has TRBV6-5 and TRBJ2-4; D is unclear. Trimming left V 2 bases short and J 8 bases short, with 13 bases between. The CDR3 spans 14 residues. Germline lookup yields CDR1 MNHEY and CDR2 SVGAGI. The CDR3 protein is CASSYGPRTYIQYF. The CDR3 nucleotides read TGTGCCAGCAGTTACGGTCCGCGAACGTACATTCAGTACTTC.

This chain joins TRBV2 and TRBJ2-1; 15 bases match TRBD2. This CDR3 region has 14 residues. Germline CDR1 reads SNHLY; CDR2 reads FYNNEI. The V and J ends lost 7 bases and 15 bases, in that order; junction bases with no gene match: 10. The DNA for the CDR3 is TGTGCCAGCACCTCGGGACTAGCGGGGGGCGCACGGTTCTTC. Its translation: CASTSGLAGGARFF. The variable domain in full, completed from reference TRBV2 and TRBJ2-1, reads EPEVTQTPSHQVTQMGQEVILRCVPISNHLYFYWYRQILGQKVEFLVSFYNNEISEKSEIFDDQFSVERPDGSNFTLKIRSTKLEDSAMYFCASTSGLAGGARFFGPGTRLTVL.

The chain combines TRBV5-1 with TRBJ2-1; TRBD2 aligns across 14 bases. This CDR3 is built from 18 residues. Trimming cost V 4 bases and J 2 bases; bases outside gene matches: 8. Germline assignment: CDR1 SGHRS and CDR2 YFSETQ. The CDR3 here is CASSTGPGLAGAYNEQFF. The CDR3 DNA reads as TGCGCCAGCAGCACCGGGCCGGGACTAGCGGGAGCCTACAATGAGCAGTTCTTC.

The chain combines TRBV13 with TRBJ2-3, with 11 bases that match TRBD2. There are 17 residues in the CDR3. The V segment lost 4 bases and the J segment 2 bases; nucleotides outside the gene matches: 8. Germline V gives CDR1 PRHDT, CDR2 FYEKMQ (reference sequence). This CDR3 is CASSSQTSGTTTDTQYF. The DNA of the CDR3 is TGTGCCAGCAGCTCCCAGACTAGCGGGACCACCACAGATACGCAGTATTTT.